The 6 T cell receptor beta chains reported below all come from one sample, sequenced in a study of blood T cell repertoires in COVID-19 (TCRdb year 2020). Libraries were made using the immunoSEQ multiplex PCR assay. The immuneACCESS repertoire file appears here via TCRdb, limited to in-frame rearrangements. These files lack a portion of the clones; in checked studies, under half of the deficit traces to unresolved V genes, and the cause of the others is not known. Across this sample there are approximately 150,000 clones, with roughly nine tenths seen only once. In total, the top ten clones hold 4% of the sample. Sequencing was done on a sample of peripheral blood. Receptors originate from a woman aged 70 to 79 with acute or convalescent COVID-19.

The chain links TRBV7-2 to TRBJ2-2; weak D call: TRBD1 (5 bases). The CDR3 is made up of 13 amino acids. CDR1 is SGHTA and CDR2 is FQGNSA in the germline V gene. Trimming shortened V by 6 bases and J by 6 bases, and 11 bases separated the two germline ends. The CDR3 nucleotides read TGTGCCAGCAGGTCAGGGCTGGCCGGGGAGCTGTTTTTT. Translation: CASRSGLAGELFF.

V usage is TRBV6-4 and J usage is TRBJ2-1; 9 nucleotides agree with TRBD2. Germline loops: CDR1 MRHNA, CDR2 SNTAGT. The CDR3 covers 16 residues. The junction had 9 bases not matched to a gene; V was cut back by 6 bases and J by 3 bases. For the CDR3, the DNA is TGTGCCAGCAGCCCAATTAGCGGGGGCAGCTACAATGAGCAGTTCTTC. As protein: CASSPISGGSYNEQFF.

V usage is TRBV4-3 and J usage is TRBJ1-4, with TRBD1 as a possible D gene (6 bases). This CDR3 comprises 16 residues. Germline loops: CDR1 LGHNA, CDR2 YSLEER. V lost 0 bases and J lost 11, with 19 bases in between. CDR3: CASSQEGAGGQGKLFF. CDR3 coding DNA: TGCGCCAGCAGCCAAGAAGGGGCAGGCGGCCAGGGGAAACTGTTTTTT.

The chain employs TRBV11-2 and TRBJ1-2; 10 bases fit TRBD1. The junction had 5 bases not matched to a gene; V was cut back by 0 bases and J by 7 bases. The CDR3 length is 15 residues. Germline V CDR1 and CDR2: SGHAT, FQNNGV. The CDR3 DNA reads as TGTGCCAGCAGCTTAGATAGGGACAGGGGTGCTGGCTACACCTTC. Translating it yields CASSLDRDRGAGYTF.

The chain couples TRBV7-9 to TRBJ2-1; TRBD1 aligns across 7 bases. V gave up 5 bases and J gave up 3 bases; unmatched junction bases: 10. There are 16 residues in the CDR3. From germline, CDR1 is SEHNR and CDR2 FQNEAQ (reference sequence). The CDR3 is CASSKKTGQFYNEQFF. The CDR3, as DNA: TGTGCCAGCAGCAAGAAAACGGGACAGTTCTACAATGAGCAGTTCTTC. The full variable domain, its missing parts supplied by reference TRBV7-9 and TRBJ2-1, is DTGVSQNPRHKITKRGQNVTFRCDPISEHNRLYWYRQTLGQGPEFLTYFQNEAQLEKSRLLSDRFSAERPKGSFSTLEIQRTEQGDSAMYLCASSKKTGQFYNEQFFGPGTRLTVL.

The rearrangement links TRBV18 to TRBJ2-5; D is perhaps TRBD2 (7 bases). The germline CDR1 and CDR2 sequences are KGHSH and LQKENI. Trimming shortened V by 2 bases and J by 5 bases, and 9 bases separated the two germline ends. The CDR3 sequence is 13 residues long. For the CDR3, the DNA is TGTGCCAGCTCACCAGCGGGGGCGGAGACCCAGTACTTC. Its translation is CASSPAGAETQYF.